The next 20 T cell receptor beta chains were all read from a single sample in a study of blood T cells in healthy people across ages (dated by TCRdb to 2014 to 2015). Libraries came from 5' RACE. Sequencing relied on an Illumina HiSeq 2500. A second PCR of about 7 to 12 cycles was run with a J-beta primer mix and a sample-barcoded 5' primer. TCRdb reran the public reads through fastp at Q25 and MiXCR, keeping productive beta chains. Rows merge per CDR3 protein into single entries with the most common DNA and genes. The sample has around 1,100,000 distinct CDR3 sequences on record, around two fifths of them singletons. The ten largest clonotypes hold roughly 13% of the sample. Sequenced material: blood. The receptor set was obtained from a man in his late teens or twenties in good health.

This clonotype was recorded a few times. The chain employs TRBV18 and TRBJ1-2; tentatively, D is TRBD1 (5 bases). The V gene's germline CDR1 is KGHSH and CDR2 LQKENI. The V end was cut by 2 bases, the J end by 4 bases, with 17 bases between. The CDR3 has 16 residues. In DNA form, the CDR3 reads TGTGCCAGCTCACCAGAGACAGAATCCGTAAGCTATGGCTACACCTTC. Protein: CASSPETESVSYGYTF.

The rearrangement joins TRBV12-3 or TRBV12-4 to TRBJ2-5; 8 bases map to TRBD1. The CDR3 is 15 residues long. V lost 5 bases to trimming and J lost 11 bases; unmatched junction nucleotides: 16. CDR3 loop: CASSDRDRKNNEQYF. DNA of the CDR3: TGTGCCAGCAGTGACCGGGACAGGAAAAACAATGAGCAGTACTTC.

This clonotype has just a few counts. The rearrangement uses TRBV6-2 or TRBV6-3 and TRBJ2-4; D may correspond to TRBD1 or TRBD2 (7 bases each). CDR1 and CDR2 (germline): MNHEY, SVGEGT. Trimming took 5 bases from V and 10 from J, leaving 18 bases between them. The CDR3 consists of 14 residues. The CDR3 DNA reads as TGTGCCAGCAGTCGCCGACAGGGAGGGAGGATTCAGTACTTC. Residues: CASSRRQGGRIQYF.

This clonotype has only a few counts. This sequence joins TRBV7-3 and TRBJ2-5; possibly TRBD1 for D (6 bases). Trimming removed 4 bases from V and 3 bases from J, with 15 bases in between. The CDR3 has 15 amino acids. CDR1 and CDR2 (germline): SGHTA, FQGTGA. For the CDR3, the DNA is TGTGCCAGCAGCTCCCACGGACAGTGGGAAGAGACCCAGTACTTC. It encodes CASSSHGQWEETQYF.

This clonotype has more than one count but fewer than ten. CDR3 bases: TGCGCCAGCAGCCAAGATCTATCAGCTTCGGGTACGCAGTATTTT. The encoded protein is CASSQDLSASGTQYF. V is TRBV4-3 and J is TRBJ2-3; D gene unclear. CDR1 and CDR2 from the germline V gene are LGHNA and YSLEER. This CDR3 comprises 15 residues. Trimming removed 0 bases from V and 8 bases from J, with 15 bases in between.

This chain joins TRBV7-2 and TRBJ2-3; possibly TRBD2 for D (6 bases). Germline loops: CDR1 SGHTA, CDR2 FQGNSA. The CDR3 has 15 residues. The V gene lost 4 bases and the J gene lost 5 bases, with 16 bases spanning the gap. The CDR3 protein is CASSSGTPRRDTQYF. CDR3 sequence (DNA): TGTGCCAGCAGCTCCGGGACTCCGCGGAGAGATACGCAGTATTTT.

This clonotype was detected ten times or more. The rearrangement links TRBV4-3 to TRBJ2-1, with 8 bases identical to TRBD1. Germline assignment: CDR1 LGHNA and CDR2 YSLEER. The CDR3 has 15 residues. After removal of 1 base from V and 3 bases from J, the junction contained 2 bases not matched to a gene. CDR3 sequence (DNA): TGCGCCAGCAGCCAAGTAACAGGGGGCTACAATGAGCAGTTCTTC. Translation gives CASSQVTGGYNEQFF.

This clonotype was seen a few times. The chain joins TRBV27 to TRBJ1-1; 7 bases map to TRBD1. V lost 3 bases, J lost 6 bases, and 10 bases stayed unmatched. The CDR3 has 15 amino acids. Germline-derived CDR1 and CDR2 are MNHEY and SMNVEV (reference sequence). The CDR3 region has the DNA TGTGCCAGCAGTTTGGCCCCCGACAGGGCGGCTGAAGCTTTCTTT. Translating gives CASSLAPDRAAEAFF.

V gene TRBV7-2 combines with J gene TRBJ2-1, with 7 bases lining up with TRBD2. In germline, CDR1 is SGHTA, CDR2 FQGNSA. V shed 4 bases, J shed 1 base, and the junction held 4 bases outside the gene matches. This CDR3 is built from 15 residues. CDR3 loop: CASSYRDYSYNEQFF. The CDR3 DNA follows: TGTGCCAGCAGCTACCGGGACTATTCCTACAATGAGCAGTTCTTC.

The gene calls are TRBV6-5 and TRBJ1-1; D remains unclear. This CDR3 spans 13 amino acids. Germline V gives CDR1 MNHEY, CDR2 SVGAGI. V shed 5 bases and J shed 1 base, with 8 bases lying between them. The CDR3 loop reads CASSPSKNTEAFF. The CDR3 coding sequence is TGTGCCAGCAGTCCGTCCAAGAACACTGAAGCTTTCTTT.

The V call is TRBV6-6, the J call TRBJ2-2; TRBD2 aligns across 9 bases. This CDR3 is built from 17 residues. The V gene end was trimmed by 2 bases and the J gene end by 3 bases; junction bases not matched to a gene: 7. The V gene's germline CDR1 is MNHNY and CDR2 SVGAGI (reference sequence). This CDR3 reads CASSYIGGGADTGELFF. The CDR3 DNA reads TGTGCCAGCAGTTACATAGGCGGGGGGGCCGACACCGGGGAGCTGTTTTTT.

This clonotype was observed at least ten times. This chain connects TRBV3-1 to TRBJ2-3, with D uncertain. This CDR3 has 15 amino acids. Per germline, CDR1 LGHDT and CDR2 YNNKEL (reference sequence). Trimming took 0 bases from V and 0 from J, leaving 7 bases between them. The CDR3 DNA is TGTGCCAGCAGCCAAGATACCAGCAGCACAGATACGCAGTATTTT. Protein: CASSQDTSSTDTQYF.

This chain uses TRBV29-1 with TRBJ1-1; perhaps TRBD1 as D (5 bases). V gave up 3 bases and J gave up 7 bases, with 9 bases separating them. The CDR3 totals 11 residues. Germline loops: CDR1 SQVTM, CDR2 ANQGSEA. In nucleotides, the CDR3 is TGCAGCGTTGAGCAGGGCGTTGAAGCTTTCTTT. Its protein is CSVEQGVEAFF.

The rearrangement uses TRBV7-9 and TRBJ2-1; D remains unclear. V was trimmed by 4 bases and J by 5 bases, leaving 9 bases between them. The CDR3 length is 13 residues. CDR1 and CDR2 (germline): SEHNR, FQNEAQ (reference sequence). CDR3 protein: CASSYSRDNEQFF. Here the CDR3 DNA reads TGTGCCAGCAGCTATAGTAGGGACAATGAGCAGTTCTTC.

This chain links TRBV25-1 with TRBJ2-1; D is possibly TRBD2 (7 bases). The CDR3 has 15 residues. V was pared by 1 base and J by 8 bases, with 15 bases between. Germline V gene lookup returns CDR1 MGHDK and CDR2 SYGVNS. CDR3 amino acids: CASSELGGAKHEQFF. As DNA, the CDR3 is TGTGCCAGCAGTGAATTGGGGGGGGCCAAGCATGAGCAGTTCTTC.

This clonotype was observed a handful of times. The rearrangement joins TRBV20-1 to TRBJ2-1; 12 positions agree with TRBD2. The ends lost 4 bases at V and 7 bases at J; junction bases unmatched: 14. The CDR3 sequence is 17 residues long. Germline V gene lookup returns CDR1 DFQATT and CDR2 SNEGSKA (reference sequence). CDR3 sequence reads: CSAKAGGLAGSWNEQFF. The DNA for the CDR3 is TGCAGTGCTAAGGCGGGAGGACTAGCGGGGAGTTGGAATGAGCAGTTCTTC.

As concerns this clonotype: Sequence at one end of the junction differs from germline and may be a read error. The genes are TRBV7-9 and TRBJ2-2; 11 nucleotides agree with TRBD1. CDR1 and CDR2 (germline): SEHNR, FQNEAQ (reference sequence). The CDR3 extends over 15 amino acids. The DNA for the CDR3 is TGTGCCGGCAGCTTCGGACAGGGGGCGACCGGGGAGCTGTTTTTT. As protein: CAGSFGQGATGELFF.

CDR3 sequence (DNA): TGTGCCAGCACCAGGCTGGGGTACAATGAGCAGTACTTC. Amino acid sequence: CASTRLGYNEQYF. The chain employs TRBV6-2 or TRBV6-3 and TRBJ2-7, with unresolved D. Germline-derived CDR1 and CDR2 are MNHEY and SVGEGT. V was pared by 7 bases and J by 7 bases, with 17 bases between. This CDR3 region has 13 residues.

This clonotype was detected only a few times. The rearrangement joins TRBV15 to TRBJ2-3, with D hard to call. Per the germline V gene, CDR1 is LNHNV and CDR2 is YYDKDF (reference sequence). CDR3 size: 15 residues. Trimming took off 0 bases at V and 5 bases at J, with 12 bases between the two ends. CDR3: CATSRDPVSGDTQYF. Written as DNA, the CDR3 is TGTGCCACCAGCAGAGATCCGGTTTCAGGAGATACGCAGTATTTT.

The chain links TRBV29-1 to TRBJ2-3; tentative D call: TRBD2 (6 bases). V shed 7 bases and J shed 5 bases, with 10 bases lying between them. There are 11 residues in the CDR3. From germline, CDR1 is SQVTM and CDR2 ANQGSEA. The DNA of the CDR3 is TGCAGCGGGACTATAGGAGATACGCAGTATTTT. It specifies CSGTIGDTQYF.